This T cell receptor (beta chain) was sequenced for a study of siplizumab effects on memory and regulatory T cells. Broader study findings: Sequences below about 10^-5 frequency were poorly captured, and few alloreactive clones mapped to unstimulated subsets. It was not possible to assign a naive or memory phenotype to roughly 80-96% of proliferating CD4+ or CD8+ clones. It seemed that naive T cells were more diverse than memory cells and were major contributors to the alloresponse.

Comments on this clone: What it binds is not known.

Method: immunoSEQ multiplex PCR; TCRdb's copy keeps in-frame clones and lacks some. The table has over 100,000 clones, around 93% seen once. Trimming removed 0 bases at V and 2 bases at J, with 9 bases between. The length of the CDR3 is 14 residues. CDR1 SGDLS and CDR2 YYNGEE come from the germline V gene. The sample was non-Treg CD4+ T cells sorted from blood. The source of this sequence is a human donor in good health. The genes are TRBV9 and TRBJ2-7; the D gene is possibly TRBD1 (5 bases). CDR3 amino acids: CASSVDAGTYEQYF. CDR3 in DNA: TGTGCCAGCAGCGTAGACGCAGGGACCTACGAGCAGTACTTC. The entire variable domain, with the rest obtained from reference TRBV9 and TRBJ2-7, is as follows: DSGVTQTPKHLITATGQRVTLRCSPRSGDLSVYWYQQSLDQGLQFLIQYYNGEERAKGNILERFSAQQFPDLHSELNLSSLELGDSALYFCASSVDAGTYEQYFGPGTRLTVT.